The 3 T cell receptor beta chains below were found in one sample sequenced in a study of T cell responses to AZD1222 COVID-19 vaccine. TCRdb keeps only in-frame clones here, not all; method: immunoSEQ multiplex PCR. The data show 90,000 or so clones, 70% to 90% seen once. The material sequenced was peripheral blood, taken 28 days after the second AZD1222 dose. The receptors were sampled from an adult who received the AZD1222 COVID-19 vaccine.

The CDR3: CSASLIRAIGYTF. CDR3 sequence (DNA): TGCAGTGCTAGTCTGATAAGAGCTATTGGCTACACCTTC. The V gene is TRBV20-1, the J gene TRBJ1-2; no clear D gene. Trimming took off 3 bases at V and 7 bases at J, with 15 bases between the two ends. The germline CDR1 and CDR2 sequences are DFQATT and SNEGSKA (reference sequence). The CDR3 covers 13 residues.

The chain joins TRBV4-1 to TRBJ1-5; tentative D call: TRBD1 (6 bases). The CDR3 consists of 17 residues. Germline V gives CDR1 MGHRA, CDR2 YSYEKL. V was clipped by 0 bases and J by 3 bases, with 15 bases between them. The CDR3 DNA is TGCGCCAGCAGCCAAGATCCCACAGGGAGTGTCAATCAGCCCCAGCATTTT. Residues: CASSQDPTGSVNQPQHF.

The V gene is TRBV5-1, the J gene TRBJ2-3; unclear D gene. The CDR3 covers 12 residues. Germline V lookup: CDR1 SGHRS, CDR2 YFSETQ. The germline V and J ends were trimmed by 0 bases and 5 bases, with 4 bases remaining between them. CDR3 protein: CASSLGGDTQYF. CDR3 bases: TGCGCCAGCAGCTTGGGAGGAGATACGCAGTATTTT.